Listed below are T cell receptor beta chains from one sample, sequenced in a study of T cells in Graves' hyperthyroidism and ophthalmopathy. TCRdb independently ran MiXCR on the multiplex PCR reads; one entry per CDR3 protein. The table lists hundreds of thousands of distinct CDR3 sequences, 13% to 15% of them singletons, with approximately 12% in the top ten. Sequencing was done on a sample of blood. The origin of the receptors is a woman aged 45 to 65 with Graves' ophthalmopathy. Both conserved end residues are part of each CDR3. D genes are given only for firm matches. Size is stated for part of the rows, as once, few or many counts, or as a class when the clone is expanded.

d_call: .; clone_size: .; j_call: TRBJ1-4; v_call: TRBV5-4; cdr3_nt: TGTGCCAGCAGCTTGGGGGCGCCAGCGGAAAAACTGTTTTTT; cdr3_aa: CASSLGAPAEKLFF
d_call: TRBD2; clone_size: many; j_call: TRBJ2-7; v_call: TRBV20-1; cdr3_nt: TGCAGTGCCAAAAAACTAGCGGGAGGGCCGGGGGAGCAGTACTTC; cdr3_aa: CSAKKLAGGPGEQYF
d_call: .; clone_size: few; j_call: TRBJ1-4; v_call: TRBV2; cdr3_nt: TGTGCCAGCAGGCTCCAGGGTAGGGGTGAAAAACTGTTTTTT; cdr3_aa: CASRLQGRGEKLFF
d_call: TRBD2; clone_size: .; j_call: TRBJ2-5; v_call: TRBV19; cdr3_nt: TGTGCCAGTAGTATACCGTCCTCGGGACTAGCGGGAAGAGAGACCCAGTACTTC; cdr3_aa: CASSIPSSGLAGRETQYF
d_call: TRBD2; clone_size: many; j_call: TRBJ2-2; v_call: TRBV12-3/TRBV12-4; cdr3_nt: TGTGCCAGCAGTGCGTTGGGAGGGTACACCGGGGAGCTGTTTTTT; cdr3_aa: CASSALGGYTGELFF
d_call: TRBD1; clone_size: .; j_call: TRBJ1-5; v_call: TRBV4-3; cdr3_nt: TGCGCCAGCAGCCCGACGACAGGGGATCAGCCCCAGCATTTT; cdr3_aa: CASSPTTGDQPQHF
d_call: .; clone_size: many; j_call: TRBJ2-3; v_call: TRBV28; cdr3_nt: TGTGCCAGCAGCCGCGGACAGTTCACAGATACGCAGTATTTT; cdr3_aa: CASSRGQFTDTQYF
d_call: TRBD1; clone_size: many; j_call: TRBJ2-7; v_call: TRBV11-2; cdr3_nt: TGTGCCAGCCAAGAAAGGACAGGGCGCAACGAGCAGTACTTC; cdr3_aa: CASQERTGRNEQYF
d_call: .; clone_size: many; j_call: TRBJ1-1; v_call: TRBV12-3/TRBV12-4; cdr3_nt: TGTGCCAGCAGTTTAAGCTTGTTCGGTTCCACTGAAGCTTTCTTT; cdr3_aa: CASSLSLFGSTEAFF
d_call: TRBD1; clone_size: .; j_call: TRBJ2-1; v_call: TRBV5-6; cdr3_nt: TGTGCCAGCAGCCTGAGCTGGGACAGGGGTCACAATGAGCAGTTCTTC; cdr3_aa: CASSLSWDRGHNEQFF
d_call: .; clone_size: .; j_call: TRBJ1-5; v_call: TRBV6-2/TRBV6-3; cdr3_nt: TGTGCCAGCAGTCCCCCGCGACAGATTAGCAATCAGCCCCAGCATTTT; cdr3_aa: CASSPPRQISNQPQHF
d_call: .; clone_size: few; j_call: TRBJ2-1; v_call: TRBV5-1; cdr3_nt: TGCGCCAGCGCGTTGGTAGGGGAGCAGTTCTTC; cdr3_aa: CASALVGEQFF
d_call: TRBD2; clone_size: many; j_call: TRBJ2-7; v_call: TRBV6-2/TRBV6-3; cdr3_nt: TGTGCCAGCAGTTACCAACTCGCGGGAGGGCCTCTGTCCTACGAGCAGTACTTC; cdr3_aa: CASSYQLAGGPLSYEQYF
d_call: .; clone_size: .; j_call: TRBJ2-7; v_call: TRBV7-3; cdr3_nt: TGTGCCAGCAGCTTACTAGCCGTCAGGGGCAACTCCTACGAGCAGTACTTC; cdr3_aa: CASSLLAVRGNSYEQYF
d_call: .; clone_size: .; j_call: TRBJ2-7; v_call: TRBV27; cdr3_nt: TGTGCCAGCAGTTTAGTTTCCAGCGTCTCCTACGAGCAGTACTTC; cdr3_aa: CASSLVSSVSYEQYF
d_call: .; clone_size: many; j_call: TRBJ1-2; v_call: TRBV28; cdr3_nt: TGTGCCAGCAGTTTACATTCTCAAGGGTACTACTATGGCTACACCTTC; cdr3_aa: CASSLHSQGYYYGYTF
d_call: TRBD2; clone_size: few; j_call: TRBJ2-5; v_call: TRBV20-1; cdr3_nt: TGCAGTGCTAGGGCGGGACTAGCGGGAGCACTGGGGGAGACCCAGTACTTC; cdr3_aa: CSARAGLAGALGETQYF
d_call: .; clone_size: .; j_call: TRBJ2-1; v_call: TRBV7-9; cdr3_nt: TGCGCCAGCATCTCACGCCGTGGACTCCCCAGGTTGGGCAATGAGCAGTTCTTC; cdr3_aa: CASISRRGLPRLGNEQFF
d_call: TRBD1; clone_size: many; j_call: TRBJ2-5; v_call: TRBV28; cdr3_nt: TGTGCCAGCAGTCCCATCGACAGGGGGCTAGGGGAGACCCAGTACTTC; cdr3_aa: CASSPIDRGLGETQYF
d_call: .; clone_size: few; j_call: TRBJ1-3; v_call: TRBV3-2; cdr3_nt: TGTGCCAGCAGCAAGAGAGGGGACTCTGGAAACACCATATATTTT; cdr3_aa: CASSKRGDSGNTIYF
d_call: .; clone_size: .; j_call: TRBJ2-3; v_call: TRBV24-1; cdr3_nt: TGTGCCACCAGTGATTTGGAGGCCACAGATACGCAGTATTTT; cdr3_aa: CATSDLEATDTQYF
d_call: .; clone_size: many; j_call: TRBJ2-4; v_call: TRBV12-3/TRBV12-4; cdr3_nt: TGTGCCAGCAGTTTTAGAGTGGCAGGCATAGCCAAAAACATTCAGTACTTC; cdr3_aa: CASSFRVAGIAKNIQYF
d_call: .; clone_size: few; j_call: TRBJ2-3; v_call: TRBV7-2; cdr3_nt: TGTGCCAGCAGCTTATCGCGCCCCACAGATACGCAGTATTTT; cdr3_aa: CASSLSRPTDTQYF
d_call: .; clone_size: few; j_call: TRBJ1-3; v_call: TRBV7-6; cdr3_nt: TGTGCCACCCAAAACCCAGGGGATGGAAACACCATATATTTT; cdr3_aa: CATQNPGDGNTIYF
d_call: .; clone_size: .; j_call: TRBJ2-5; v_call: TRBV15; cdr3_nt: TGTGCCACCAGCAGAGATCTTGTCAGCCAAGAGACCCAGTACTTC; cdr3_aa: CATSRDLVSQETQYF
d_call: .; clone_size: few; j_call: TRBJ1-3; v_call: TRBV24-1; cdr3_nt: TGTGCCACCAGTGATTCCACCCAGGACTACTCTGGAAACACCATATATTTT; cdr3_aa: CATSDSTQDYSGNTIYF
d_call: .; clone_size: many; j_call: TRBJ2-1; v_call: TRBV7-9; cdr3_nt: TGTGCCAGCAGCTCCCCGCGACGCGGGGATGAGCAGTTCTTC; cdr3_aa: CASSSPRRGDEQFF
d_call: TRBD1; clone_size: .; j_call: TRBJ2-2; v_call: TRBV5-1; cdr3_nt: TGCGCCAGCAGCTTAGGTACAGGGGATCCCGGGGAGCTGTTTTTT; cdr3_aa: CASSLGTGDPGELFF
d_call: .; clone_size: many; j_call: TRBJ2-2; v_call: TRBV11-3; cdr3_nt: TGTGCCAGCAGCCGATCGACAACGAACACCGGGGAGCTGTTTTTT; cdr3_aa: CASSRSTTNTGELFF
d_call: .; clone_size: .; j_call: TRBJ1-2; v_call: TRBV19; cdr3_nt: TGTGCCAGTAGTATCGGGGGGTCCGTGATGGGCTACACCTTC; cdr3_aa: CASSIGGSVMGYTF
d_call: TRBD1; clone_size: .; j_call: TRBJ1-1; v_call: TRBV7-8; cdr3_nt: TGTGCCAGCAGCTCTGTCCGGGACAGGCATGGAGCTTTCTTT; cdr3_aa: CASSSVRDRHGAFF
d_call: .; clone_size: many; j_call: TRBJ2-1; v_call: TRBV27; cdr3_nt: TGTGCCAGCTTAGGGGGGCGAGGCAGCGAGCAGTTCTTC; cdr3_aa: CASLGGRGSEQFF
d_call: .; clone_size: many; j_call: TRBJ2-4; v_call: TRBV7-2; cdr3_nt: TGTGCCAGCAGCCTGACAGTGATGCTAGCCAAAAACATTCAGTACTTC; cdr3_aa: CASSLTVMLAKNIQYF
d_call: .; clone_size: .; j_call: TRBJ2-1; v_call: TRBV5-1; cdr3_nt: TGCGCCAGCAGCTTTGCGTCCTCCGGTGGCTCCTACAATGAGCAGTTCTTC; cdr3_aa: CASSFASSGGSYNEQFF
d_call: .; clone_size: few; j_call: TRBJ1-2; v_call: TRBV5-6; cdr3_nt: TGTGCCAGCAGCTTGGTATTAGGTCTCGATATCGGCTACACCTTC; cdr3_aa: CASSLVLGLDIGYTF
d_call: TRBD2; clone_size: many; j_call: TRBJ2-7; v_call: TRBV5-6; cdr3_nt: TGTGCCAGCAGCTTGTTGGCCGGGAGGGCCCCACCCTACGAGCAGTACTTC; cdr3_aa: CASSLLAGRAPPYEQYF
d_call: TRBD2; clone_size: few; j_call: TRBJ2-1; v_call: TRBV7-3; cdr3_nt: TGTGCCAGCAGCCTCACGGGAAGCGGGAGTCTCAGTGAGCAGTTCTTC; cdr3_aa: CASSLTGSGSLSEQFF
d_call: .; clone_size: many; j_call: TRBJ1-4; v_call: TRBV28; cdr3_nt: TGTGCCAGCAGTTGGGGGGAAAAACTGTTTTTT; cdr3_aa: CASSWGEKLFF
d_call: .; clone_size: many; j_call: TRBJ2-3; v_call: TRBV6-2/TRBV6-3; cdr3_nt: TGTGCCAGCAGTCCAAATCTAGCTAGCACAGATACGCAGTATTTT; cdr3_aa: CASSPNLASTDTQYF
d_call: .; clone_size: many; j_call: TRBJ2-5; v_call: TRBV12-3/TRBV12-4; cdr3_nt: TGTGCCAGCACCGCGACGATACAAGAGACCCAGTACTTC; cdr3_aa: CASTATIQETQYF
d_call: .; clone_size: .; j_call: TRBJ2-5; v_call: TRBV28; cdr3_nt: TGTGCCAGCAAGTCTGTGGCGGGCTCCCAGTACTTC; cdr3_aa: CASKSVAGSQYF